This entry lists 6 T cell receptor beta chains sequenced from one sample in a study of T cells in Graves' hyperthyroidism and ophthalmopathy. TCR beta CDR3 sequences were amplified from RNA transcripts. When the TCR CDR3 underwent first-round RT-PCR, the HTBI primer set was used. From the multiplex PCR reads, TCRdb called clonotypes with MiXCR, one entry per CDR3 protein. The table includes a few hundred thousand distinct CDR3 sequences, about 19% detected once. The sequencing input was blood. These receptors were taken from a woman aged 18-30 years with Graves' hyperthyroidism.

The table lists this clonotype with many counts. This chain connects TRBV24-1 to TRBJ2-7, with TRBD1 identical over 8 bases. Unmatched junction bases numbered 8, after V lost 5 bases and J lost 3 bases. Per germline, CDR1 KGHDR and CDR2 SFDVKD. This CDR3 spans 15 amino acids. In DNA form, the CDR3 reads TGTGCCACCAGTGGCCCGGGACAGGAGCTCTACGAGCAGTACTTC. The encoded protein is CATSGPGQELYEQYF.

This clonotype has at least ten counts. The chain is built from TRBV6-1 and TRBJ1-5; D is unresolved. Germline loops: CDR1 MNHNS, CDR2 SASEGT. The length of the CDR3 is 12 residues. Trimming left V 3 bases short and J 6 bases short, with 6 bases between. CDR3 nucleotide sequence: TGTGCCAGCAGTGACCCCTTTCAGCCCCAGCATTTT. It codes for CASSDPFQPQHF.

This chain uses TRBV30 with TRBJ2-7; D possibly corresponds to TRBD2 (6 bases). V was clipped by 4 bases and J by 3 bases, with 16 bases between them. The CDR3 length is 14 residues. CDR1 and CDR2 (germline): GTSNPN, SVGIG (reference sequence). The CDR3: CAWNPGDSYYEQYF. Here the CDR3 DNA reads TGTGCCTGGAACCCTGGGGACTCTTACTACGAGCAGTACTTC. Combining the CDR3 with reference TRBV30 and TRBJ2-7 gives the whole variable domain SQTIHQWPATLVQPVGSPLSLECTVEGTSNPNLYWYRQAAGRGLQLLFYSVGIGQISSEVPQNLSASRPQDRQFILSSKKLLLSDSGFYLCAWNPGDSYYEQYFGPGTRLTVT.

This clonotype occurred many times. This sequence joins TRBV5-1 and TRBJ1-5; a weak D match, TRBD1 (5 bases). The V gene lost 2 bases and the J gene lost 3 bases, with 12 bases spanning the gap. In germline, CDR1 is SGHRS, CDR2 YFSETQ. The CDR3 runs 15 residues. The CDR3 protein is CASSFSPDNNQPQHF. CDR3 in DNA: TGCGCCAGCAGCTTTAGTCCGGACAACAATCAGCCCCAGCATTTT.

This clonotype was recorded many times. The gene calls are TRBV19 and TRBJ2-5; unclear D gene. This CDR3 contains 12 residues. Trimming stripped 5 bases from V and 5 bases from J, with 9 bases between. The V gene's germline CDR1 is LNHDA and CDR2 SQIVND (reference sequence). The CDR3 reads CASSVFGETQYF. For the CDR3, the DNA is TGTGCCAGTAGTGTATTCGGGGAGACCCAGTACTTC.

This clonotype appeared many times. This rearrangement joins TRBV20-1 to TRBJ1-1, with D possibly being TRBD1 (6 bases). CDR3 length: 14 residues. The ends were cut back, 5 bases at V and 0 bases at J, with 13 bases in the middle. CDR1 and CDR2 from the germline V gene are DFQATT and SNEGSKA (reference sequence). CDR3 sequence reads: CSAEGEPVNTEAFF. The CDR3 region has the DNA TGCAGTGCTGAGGGGGAGCCGGTGAACACTGAAGCTTTCTTT.